The present entry profiles one T cell receptor beta chain with its context. As yet, its antigen is unknown. Germline lookup yields CDR1 SEHNR and CDR2 FQNEAQ (reference sequence). V lost 5 bases, J lost 4 bases, and 11 bases lay in between. This CDR3 comprises 14 residues. A J-beta primer mix and a sample-barcoded 5' primer were used in a second PCR of roughly 6 to 11 cycles. MiXCR, applied by TCRdb to the 5' RACE reads, yields one record per CDR3 protein. This table holds around 280,000 distinct CDR3 sequences, about 25% found once. The source of the sample is a study of blood T cells in healthy people across ages. General study points: Getting older went along with TCR beta diversity per million T cells dropping roughly linearly.

The V and J genes are TRBV7-9 and TRBJ1-4; D is perhaps TRBD1 (5 bases). Material for sequencing was blood. The TCR sequence derives from a woman in her seventies in good health. CDR3 loop: CASSADTDNEKLFF. The CDR3 coding sequence is TGTGCCAGCAGCGCGGACACCGATAATGAAAAACTGTTTTTT.